These 16 T cell receptor beta chains came from one sample sequenced in a study of T cell changes during pregnancy in multiple sclerosis (dated by TCRdb to between 2017 and 2020). Library preparation employed the immunoSEQ multiplex PCR assay. The immuneACCESS repertoire file appears here via TCRdb, limited to in-frame rearrangements. These files lack a portion of the clones; in checked studies, under half of the deficit traces to unresolved V genes, and the cause of the others is not known. Present in this sample are 80,000 to 100,000 clones, 80% to 95% of which were seen just once. Approximately 2.6% of the sample is taken by the ten largest. The sample in question was peripheral blood, obtained in the first trimester of pregnancy. The receptors were gathered from a female donor with multiple sclerosis, enrolled in a pregnancy study.

V is TRBV18 and J is TRBJ2-7; unclear D gene. Trimming cost V 3 bases and J 4 bases, with 16 bases left between them. CDR3 length: 15 residues. The germline CDR1 and CDR2 sequences are KGHSH and LQKENI. The CDR3 DNA is TGTGCCAGCTCACCCCAAGTCAGAGTGACTTACGAGCAGTACTTC. Protein sequence: CASSPQVRVTYEQYF.

V and J are TRBV5-1 and TRBJ2-2; D unclear. The V gene lost 2 bases and the J gene lost 2 bases, with 4 bases spanning the gap. CDR1 is SGHRS, CDR2 YFSETQ, per germline. The CDR3 is 13 amino acids. For the CDR3, the DNA is TGCGCCAGCAGCTTTAGAAACACCGGGGAGCTGTTTTTT. Its translation is CASSFRNTGELFF.

The chain employs TRBV11-3 and TRBJ1-1, with 9 bases identical to TRBD1. Trimming cost V 5 bases and J 11 bases; bases outside gene matches: 12. The CDR3 totals 14 residues. The V gene's germline CDR1 is SGHNT and CDR2 YENEEA. CDR3 region: CASSAEGGDREAFF. CDR3 in DNA: TGTGCCAGCAGCGCAGAGGGTGGGGACAGGGAGGCTTTCTTT.

CDR3 in DNA: TGTGCCACCAGCGACACTAGCGGGACCCATGAGCAGTTCTTC. It codes for CATSDTSGTHEQFF. The V and J genes are TRBV15 and TRBJ2-1, with 10 bases identical to TRBD2. The CDR3 has 14 amino acids. V trimming: 5 bases; J trimming: 8 bases; junction bases outside the gene matches: 6. Germline V lookup: CDR1 LNHNV, CDR2 YYDKDF (reference sequence).

This clone has more than one count but fewer than ten. CDR3: CASSLAQGPYNEQFF. The CDR3 nucleotides are TGTGCCAGCAGCTTAGCACAGGGCCCCTACAATGAGCAGTTCTTC. The rearrangement joins TRBV11-2 to TRBJ2-1, with D tentatively TRBD1 (6 bases). The germline V gene encodes CDR1 SGHAT and CDR2 FQNNGV. The CDR3 is 15 residues long. The ends were cut back, 1 base at V and 2 bases at J, with 9 bases in the middle.

The chain has TRBV13 and TRBJ1-4; TRBD1 agrees at 8 bases. The CDR3 spans 15 residues. Per the germline V gene, CDR1 is PRHDT and CDR2 is FYEKMQ (reference sequence). Losses at the gene ends were 5 bases for V and 7 bases for J; bases not matched to a gene: 9. CDR3 nucleotide sequence: TGTGCCAGCAGCCGGACAGGGTCGTTAAGTGAAAAACTGTTTTTT. Translation gives CASSRTGSLSEKLFF.

The chain is built from TRBV20-1 and TRBJ2-1; D might be TRBD2 (6 bases). CDR1 is DFQATT and CDR2 is SNEGSKA in the germline V gene (reference sequence). Trimming cost V 5 bases and J 7 bases, with 9 bases left between them. This CDR3 has 11 amino acids. In DNA form, the CDR3 reads TGCAGTGCTGAAAGCGGGAATGAGCAGTTCTTC. Protein sequence: CSAESGNEQFF.

V is TRBV28 and J is TRBJ1-1, with a tentative D call TRBD1 (5 bases). The V end was cut by 4 bases, the J end by 12 bases, with 15 bases between. Germline values: CDR1 MDHEN, CDR2 SYDVKM. CDR3 length equals 12 residues. The CDR3 DNA reads TGTGCCAGCAGTTGGGGCAGGGAAGGACCTTTCTTT. Translation: CASSWGREGPFF.

The V gene is TRBV7-2, the J gene TRBJ1-3, with TRBD1 as a possible D gene (5 bases). This CDR3 has 17 residues. Germline CDR1 reads SGHTA; CDR2 reads FQGNSA. Trimming shortened V by 2 bases and J by 3 bases, and 17 bases separated the two germline ends. CDR3 nucleotides: TGTGCCAGCAGCTTACTTCGGCAGGGTGTCTTTGGAAACACCATATATTTT. It codes for CASSLLRQGVFGNTIYF.

The chain is built from TRBV28 and TRBJ2-7; D is possibly TRBD1 (6 bases). The germline gives CDR1 MDHEN, CDR2 SYDVKM. The length of the CDR3 is 17 residues. Trimming removed 4 bases at V and 0 bases at J, with 19 bases between. The CDR3 coding sequence is TGTGCCAGCAGTTCTCGGGACACTTCATGGGGCTCCTACGAGCAGTACTTC. This encodes CASSSRDTSWGSYEQYF.

The V gene is TRBV5-1, the J gene TRBJ2-5; 7 bases are shared with TRBD2. The CDR3 is 15 amino acids. Germline CDR1 SGHRS, CDR2 YFSETQ. The V gene end was trimmed by 0 bases and the J gene end by 5 bases; junction bases not matched to a gene: 7. CDR3 nucleotide sequence: TGCGCCAGCAGCTTGGCAGGCGGGAGAGGTGAGACCCAGTACTTC. Protein sequence: CASSLAGGRGETQYF.

This sequence joins TRBV5-1 and TRBJ1-6, with TRBD1 matching 8 bases. CDR1 SGHRS and CDR2 YFSETQ come from the germline V gene. The CDR3 spans 14 residues. Trimming at V came to 3 bases and at J to 7 bases, leaving 3 bases not matched to a gene. The CDR3 nucleotides are TGCGCCAGCAGCTCCAGGGGGCAAAATTCACCCCTCCACTTT. Its translation: CASSSRGQNSPLHF.

The rearrangement uses TRBV7-2 and TRBJ1-5, with D unclear. This CDR3 has 16 residues. V lost 1 base and J 2 bases, leaving 12 bases between the germline ends. The V gene's germline CDR1 is SGHTA and CDR2 FQGNSA. CDR3 bases: TGTGCCAGCAGCTTAGGTGTGGAGTTGGGCAATCAGCCCCAGCATTTT. Its translation: CASSLGVELGNQPQHF.

This clone has a handful of counts. The chain combines TRBV18 with TRBJ2-5; 10 bases agree with TRBD2. With 4 bases clipped from V and 4 bases from J, the junction kept 6 bases outside the gene matches. From germline, CDR1 is KGHSH and CDR2 LQKENI. The length of the CDR3 is 15 residues. The CDR3 sequence is CASSLGSSGRETQYF. CDR3 coding DNA: TGTGCCAGCTCACTAGGCTCTAGCGGGAGAGAGACCCAGTACTTC.

The gene calls are TRBV27 and TRBJ1-2; the match to TRBD1 covers 9 bases. The germline V gene has CDR1 MNHEY and CDR2 SMNVEV (reference sequence). Unmatched junction bases numbered 12, after V lost 6 bases and J lost 7 bases. The CDR3 length is 15 residues. For the CDR3, the DNA is TGTGCCAGCAGCGAGACCGGGACAGGGTTGCGTGGCTACACCTTC. Amino acid sequence: CASSETGTGLRGYTF.

The rearrangement uses TRBV19 and TRBJ1-4; 8 bases agree with TRBD1. The germline CDR1 and CDR2 sequences are LNHDA and SQIVND (reference sequence). This CDR3 contains 13 residues. Losses at the gene ends were 6 bases for V and 7 bases for J; bases not matched to a gene: 4. CDR3 nucleotides: TGTGCCAGTAGAGGCAGGGGGCTTGAAAAACTGTTTTTT. Residues: CASRGRGLEKLFF.